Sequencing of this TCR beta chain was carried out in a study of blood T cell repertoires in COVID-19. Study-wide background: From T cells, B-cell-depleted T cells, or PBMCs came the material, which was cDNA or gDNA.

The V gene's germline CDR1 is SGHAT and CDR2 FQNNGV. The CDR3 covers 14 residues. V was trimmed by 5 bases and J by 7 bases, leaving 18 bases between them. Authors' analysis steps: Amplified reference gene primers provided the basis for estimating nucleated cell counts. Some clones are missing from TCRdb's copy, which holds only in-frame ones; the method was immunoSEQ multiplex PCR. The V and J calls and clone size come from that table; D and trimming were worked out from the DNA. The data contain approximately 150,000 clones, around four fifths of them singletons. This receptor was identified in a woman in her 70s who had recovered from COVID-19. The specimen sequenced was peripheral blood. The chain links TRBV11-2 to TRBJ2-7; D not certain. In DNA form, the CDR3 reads TGTGCCAGCAGCCCCCGGGTTCGGTTGAGGGAGCAGTACTTC. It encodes CASSPRVRLREQYF.